Shown below are 30 T cell receptor beta chains from a single sample sequenced in a study of T cells in tuberculosis. The assay was immunoSEQ multiplex PCR, and TCRdb's table has in-frame clones only and misses some. The sample comprises 25,000 to 35,000 clones, 95% of which are singletons, and under 2.5% rests with the top ten. The specimen sequenced was PBMCs. The receptors were gathered from a donor aged 10-29 years with latent tuberculosis or without tuberculosis infection.

The chain joins TRBV10-1 to TRBJ2-5; D unresolved. The CDR3 totals 13 residues. Between the trimmed V and J ends, which lost 2 bases and 7 bases, there was a span of 11 bases. CDR1 and CDR2 (germline): WNHNN, SYGVQD (reference sequence). The CDR3 loop reads CASSEGPLGTQYF. In nucleotides, the CDR3 is TGCGCCAGCAGTGAGGGGCCCTTAGGGACCCAGTACTTC.

This clone was detected once. This chain connects TRBV28 to TRBJ1-2; no clear D gene. Trimming took off 2 bases at V and 3 bases at J, with 7 bases between the two ends. CDR1 and CDR2 from the germline V gene are MDHEN and SYDVKM. CDR3 length: 13 residues. The CDR3 sequence is CASSLISDYGYTF. CDR3 nucleotide sequence: TGTGCCAGCAGTTTAATTAGTGACTATGGCTACACCTTC.

This chain connects TRBV9 to TRBJ2-3; 14 bases fit TRBD2. The length of the CDR3 is 16 residues. From germline, CDR1 is SGDLS and CDR2 YYNGEE. V trimming: 4 bases; J trimming: 4 bases; junction bases outside the gene matches: 5. The CDR3 reads CASSSGLAGGPDTQYF. For the CDR3, the DNA is TGTGCCAGCAGCTCCGGACTAGCGGGAGGCCCAGATACGCAGTATTTT.

This clone was observed once. The V call is TRBV11-2, the J call TRBJ2-7, with 10 bases identical to TRBD1. After removal of 5 bases from V and 3 bases from J, the junction contained 4 bases not matched to a gene. The CDR3 is made up of 14 amino acids. The germline V gene encodes CDR1 SGHAT and CDR2 FQNNGV. The CDR3 coding sequence is TGTGCCAGCAGCACCGGGACAGGGGTCTACGAGCAGTACTTC. Amino acid sequence: CASSTGTGVYEQYF.

This chain links TRBV28 with TRBJ2-5, with 11 bases aligning to TRBD2. The CDR3 has 16 residues. The germline gives CDR1 MDHEN, CDR2 SYDVKM. J was trimmed by 1 base and V by 5 bases; bases with no gene match: 6. CDR3 coding DNA: TGTGCCAGCAGTCTATCCGGGACTAGCGGCCAAGAGACCCAGTACTTC. It is translated as CASSLSGTSGQETQYF.

V usage is TRBV10-1 and J usage is TRBJ2-2, with D possibly matching TRBD1 (5 bases). This CDR3 has 17 amino acids. Germline V CDR1 and CDR2: WNHNN, SYGVQD (reference sequence). The V and J ends lost 1 base and 5 bases respectively, with 17 bases between them. The CDR3 DNA reads TGCGCCAGCAGTGAGTGGAGTCAGGGATGGCGGACCGGGGAGCTGTTTTTT. Translation: CASSEWSQGWRTGELFF.

CDR3 DNA: TGTGCCAGCAGTGAAATAGTAAGGACATACACTGAAGCTTTCTTT. Encoded protein: CASSEIVRTYTEAFF. V gene TRBV6-1 combines with J gene TRBJ1-1, with D possibly TRBD1 on 5 matching bases. Germline-derived CDR1 and CDR2 are MNHNS and SASEGT. The CDR3 is 15 amino acids. V lost 2 bases and J lost 3, with 13 bases in between.

Of note for this clone: The DNA is omitted, as the CDR3 cannot be located on it reliably, and the CDR3 follows TCRdb's listing. The genes are TRBV11-2 and TRBJ2-5; TRBD2 is the table's D call, not checked against the DNA. Germline loops: CDR1 SGHAT, CDR2 FQNNGV. 16 amino acids form the CDR3, both terminal residues included. CDR3: CASSLVGTSFLETQYF.

The chain combines TRBV9 with TRBJ2-7, with a possible D match to TRBD2 (5 bases). Germline-derived CDR1 and CDR2 are SGDLS and YYNGEE. Trimming shortened V by 0 bases and J by 7 bases, and 14 bases separated the two germline ends. CDR3 length: 14 residues. This CDR3 reads CASSVGGGVGEQYF. In DNA, the CDR3 is TGTGCCAGCAGCGTAGGAGGAGGAGTTGGGGAGCAGTACTTC.

The chain carries TRBV7-9 and TRBJ1-1; D is unclear. There are 16 residues in the CDR3. V was shortened by 5 bases and J by 0 bases, with 16 bases between the two germline ends. Germline V lookup: CDR1 SEHNR, CDR2 FQNEAQ (reference sequence). CDR3 nucleotides: TGTGCCAGCAGCCCGCAGGTGGCAAACTTGAACACTGAAGCTTTCTTT. This translates into CASSPQVANLNTEAFF.

The chain has TRBV25-1 and TRBJ1-2; no clear D gene. V lost 6 bases and J 8 bases, leaving 10 bases between the germline ends. The CDR3 length is 11 residues. Germline lookup yields CDR1 MGHDK and CDR2 SYGVNS. This chain's CDR3 is CASRTTQGYTF. DNA of the CDR3: TGTGCCAGCAGGACTACCCAAGGCTACACCTTC.

CDR3 loop: CASSQDRGGLHNEKLFF. DNA for the CDR3: TGCGCCAGCAGCCAAGATAGAGGAGGACTTCATAATGAAAAACTGTTTTTT. V and J are TRBV4-1 and TRBJ1-4; no reliable D call. The CDR3 spans 17 residues. Trimming took 0 bases from V and 4 from J, leaving 15 bases between them. The V gene's germline CDR1 is MGHRA and CDR2 YSYEKL.

CDR3 in DNA: TGCAGCGTTGACTACTATGGCTACACCTTC. Translating it yields CSVDYYGYTF. This chain links TRBV29-1 with TRBJ1-2; D is ambiguous. Per the germline V gene, CDR1 is SQVTM and CDR2 is ANQGSEA. This CDR3 is 10 amino acids long. Between the trimmed V and J ends, which lost 3 bases and 3 bases, there was a span of 2 bases.

The chain recombines TRBV27 with TRBJ1-2, with D possibly being TRBD1 (6 bases). The V end was cut by 3 bases, the J end by 8 bases, with 13 bases between. The germline CDR1 and CDR2 sequences are MNHEY and SMNVEV (reference sequence). The CDR3 has 13 amino acids. CDR3 nucleotide sequence: TGTGCCAGCAGTTTGGGGGCGTCGGGGGGCTACACCTTC. Residues: CASSLGASGGYTF.

V and J are TRBV6-6 and TRBJ2-7; 8 positions match TRBD1. The CDR3 has 14 residues. Germline loops: CDR1 MNHNY, CDR2 SVGAGI (reference sequence). V lost 6 bases to trimming and J lost 1 base; unmatched junction nucleotides: 5. As DNA, the CDR3 is TGTGCCAGCAGCCGGGACAGGAGTTCCTACGAGCAGTACTTC. Translating it yields CASSRDRSSYEQYF.

This chain connects TRBV27 to TRBJ2-1; 7 bases fit TRBD2. CDR1 and CDR2 from the germline V gene are MNHEY and SMNVEV (reference sequence). With V trimmed by 3 bases and J by 5 bases, 4 bases remained unmatched. There are 14 residues in the CDR3. The CDR3 here is CASSFGTTDNEQFF. The CDR3 nucleotides read TGTGCCAGCAGTTTCGGGACTACCGACAATGAGCAGTTCTTC.

This chain links TRBV9 with TRBJ2-3, with 7 bases that match TRBD2. The CDR3 is made up of 16 amino acids. Unmatched junction bases numbered 7, after V lost 3 bases and J lost 0 bases. Germline lookup yields CDR1 SGDLS and CDR2 YYNGEE. The CDR3 here is CASSASRGGSTDTQYF. As DNA, the CDR3 is TGTGCCAGCAGCGCGTCGAGGGGAGGGAGCACAGATACGCAGTATTTT.

The V gene is TRBV7-8, the J gene TRBJ1-3; D is possibly TRBD1 (6 bases). Trimming took 8 bases from V and 0 from J, leaving 17 bases between them. The CDR3 is 16 amino acids. Looked up from germline, CDR1 is SGHVS and CDR2 is FQNEAQ. CDR3 nucleotide sequence: TGTGCCAGCCTCGGGGGGGGCCGCTTCTCTGGAAACACCATATATTTT. Encoded protein: CASLGGGRFSGNTIYF. The full variable domain, completed using reference TRBV7-8 and TRBJ1-3, is GAGVSQSPRYKVAKRGQDVALRCDPISGHVSLFWYQQALGQGPEFLTYFQNEAQLDKSGLPSDRFFAERPEGSVSTLKIQRTQQEDSAVYLCASLGGGRFSGNTIYFGEGSWLTVV.

The chain joins TRBV5-1 to TRBJ2-7; D may be TRBD2 (5 bases). Germline lookup yields CDR1 SGHRS and CDR2 YFSETQ. The CDR3 extends over 13 amino acids. The V gene lost 0 bases and the J gene lost 2 bases, with 6 bases spanning the gap. CDR3 bases: TGCGCCAGCAGCTTGGGACTAACCTACGAGCAGTACTTC. Its translation is CASSLGLTYEQYF.

The chain combines TRBV19 with TRBJ1-1; TRBD1 aligns across 7 bases. The CDR3 is 15 residues long. The V gene end was trimmed by 6 bases and the J gene end by 5 bases; junction bases not matched to a gene: 12. From germline, CDR1 is LNHDA and CDR2 SQIVND (reference sequence). The CDR3 coding sequence is TGTGCCAGTAGGAAGAAGACAGGGCAGGGGACTGAAGCTTTCTTT. The encoded protein is CASRKKTGQGTEAFF.

This clone was recorded only once. V gene TRBV2 combines with J gene TRBJ2-7, with 16 nucleotides matching TRBD2. CDR1 and CDR2 (germline): SNHLY, FYNNEI. V gave up 0 bases and J gave up 12 bases; unmatched junction bases: 8. This CDR3 is built from 16 residues. The CDR3 reads CASSEAPGTSGGAMYF. CDR3 sequence (DNA): TGTGCCAGCAGTGAAGCCCCCGGGACTAGCGGGGGGGCCATGTACTTC.

The chain combines TRBV30 with TRBJ2-7; 15 nucleotides align to TRBD2. Trimming took 4 bases from V and 0 from J; bases not matched to a gene: 10. Per germline, CDR1 GTSNPN and CDR2 SVGIG (reference sequence). The CDR3 contains 18 residues. The DNA of the CDR3 is TGTGCCTGGATTCCGGGACTAGCGGGAGGTCCGAGCTCCTACGAGCAGTACTTC. Translating it yields CAWIPGLAGGPSSYEQYF.

The V call is TRBV19, the J call TRBJ1-2, with 7 bases aligning to TRBD1. Germline V gene data show CDR1 as LNHDA and CDR2 as SQIVND (reference sequence). This CDR3 has 16 residues. V lost 4 bases, J lost 1 base, and 9 bases stayed unmatched. CDR3: CASSTLQGTHNYGYTF. The CDR3 DNA reads TGTGCCAGTAGTACCCTACAGGGGACCCATAACTATGGCTACACCTTC.

This rearrangement joins TRBV4-1 to TRBJ1-2; 7 bases align to TRBD1. The V and J ends lost 1 base and 4 bases, in that order; junction bases with no gene match: 9. There are 16 residues in the CDR3. The germline V gene encodes CDR1 MGHRA and CDR2 YSYEKL. CDR3 DNA: TGCGCCAGCAGCCAAGGGGTCCAAGGGGGCACCTATGGCTACACCTTC. Translated: CASSQGVQGGTYGYTF.

The chain employs TRBV7-9 and TRBJ1-2; D gene ambiguous. Germline V lookup: CDR1 SEHNR, CDR2 FQNEAQ (reference sequence). The CDR3 covers 13 residues. Trimming pared 3 bases from V and 5 bases from J, leaving 10 bases between. The CDR3 spells CASSFGGTYGYTF. CDR3 bases: TGTGCCAGCAGCTTCGGCGGCACTTATGGCTACACCTTC.

V is TRBV19 and J is TRBJ1-1, with TRBD1 identical over 8 bases. Per the germline V gene, CDR1 is LNHDA and CDR2 is SQIVND (reference sequence). The CDR3 has 15 residues. The ends lost 5 bases at V and 1 base at J; junction bases unmatched: 6. The CDR3 DNA is TGTGCCAGTAGTCCGCAGACAGGGGAGAACACTGAAGCTTTCTTT. Protein: CASSPQTGENTEAFF. The full variable domain, rest sourced from reference TRBV19 and TRBJ1-1, is DGGITQSPKYLFRKEGQNVTLSCEQNLNHDAMYWYRQDPGQGLRLIYYSQIVNDFQKGDIAEGYSVSREKKESFPLTVTSAQKNPTAFYLCASSPQTGENTEAFFGQGTRLTVV.

The chain recombines TRBV2 with TRBJ2-3, with 7 bases that match TRBD1. Trimming cost V 7 bases and J 2 bases; bases outside gene matches: 9. CDR1 and CDR2 from the germline V gene are SNHLY and FYNNEI. CDR3 length: 15 amino acids. This chain's CDR3 is CASNFRDRDTDTQYF. DNA for the CDR3: TGTGCCAGCAACTTCCGGGACAGAGACACAGATACGCAGTATTTT.

The chain recombines TRBV5-1 with TRBJ1-4; D possibly corresponds to TRBD1 (5 bases). Trimming cost V 2 bases and J 7 bases, with 12 bases left between them. CDR3 length equals 14 residues. Germline V gives CDR1 SGHRS, CDR2 YFSETQ. In DNA, the CDR3 is TGCGCCAGCAGCTTCACAGGACGGGTTGAAAAACTGTTTTTT. Protein product: CASSFTGRVEKLFF. Using reference TRBV5-1 and TRBJ1-4 for the parts outside the CDR3, the full variable domain is KAGVTQTPRYLIKTRGQQVTLSCSPISGHRSVSWYQQTPGQGLQFLFEYFSETQRNKGNFPGRFSGRQFSNSRSEMNVSTLELGDSALYLCASSFTGRVEKLFFGSGTQLSVL.

This chain links TRBV5-5 with TRBJ1-5; D ambiguous. This CDR3 has 15 amino acids. The germline V gene encodes CDR1 SGHKS and CDR2 YYEKEE (reference sequence). The ends were cut back, 1 base at V and 6 bases at J, with 14 bases in the middle. The CDR3 coding sequence is TGTGCCAGCAGCTTGTATCAGGTGCAGGCTCAGCCCCAGCATTTT. Translating gives CASSLYQVQAQPQHF.

The rearrangement uses TRBV5-1 and TRBJ2-1; TRBD2 is a possible D gene (5 bases). CDR3 length: 13 amino acids. Trimming took off 1 base at V and 10 bases at J, with 12 bases between the two ends. CDR1 SGHRS and CDR2 YFSETQ come from the germline V gene. CDR3 nucleotides: TGCGCCAGCAGCTTGAGCCTCCCGGGGGAGCAGTTCTTC. Residues: CASSLSLPGEQFF.